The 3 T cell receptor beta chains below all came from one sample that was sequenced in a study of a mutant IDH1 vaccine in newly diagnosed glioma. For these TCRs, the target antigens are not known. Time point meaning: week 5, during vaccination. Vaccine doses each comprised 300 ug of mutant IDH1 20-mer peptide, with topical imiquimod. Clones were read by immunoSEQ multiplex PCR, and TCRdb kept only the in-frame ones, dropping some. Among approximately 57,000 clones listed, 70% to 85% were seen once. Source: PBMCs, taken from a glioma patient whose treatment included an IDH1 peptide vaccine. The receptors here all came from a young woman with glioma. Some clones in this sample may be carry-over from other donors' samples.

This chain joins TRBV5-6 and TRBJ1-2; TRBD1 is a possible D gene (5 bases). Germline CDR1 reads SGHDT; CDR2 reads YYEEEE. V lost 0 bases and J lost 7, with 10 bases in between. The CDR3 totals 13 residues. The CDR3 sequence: CASSLDRGVGYTF. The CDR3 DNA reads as TGTGCCAGCAGCTTGGATCGAGGGGTTGGCTACACCTTC. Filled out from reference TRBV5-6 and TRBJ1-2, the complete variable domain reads DAGVTQSPTHLIKTRGQQVTLRCSPKSGHDTVSWYQQALGQGPQFIFQYYEEEERQRGNFPDRFSGHQFPNYSSELNVNALLLGDSALYLCASSLDRGVGYTFGSGTRLTVV.

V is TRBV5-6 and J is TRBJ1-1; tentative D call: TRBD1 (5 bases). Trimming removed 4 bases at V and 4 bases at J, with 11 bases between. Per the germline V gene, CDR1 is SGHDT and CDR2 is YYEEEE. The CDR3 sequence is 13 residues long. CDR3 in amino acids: CASSPRGSTEAFF. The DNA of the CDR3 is TGTGCCAGCAGCCCTAGGGGAAGCACTGAAGCTTTCTTT.

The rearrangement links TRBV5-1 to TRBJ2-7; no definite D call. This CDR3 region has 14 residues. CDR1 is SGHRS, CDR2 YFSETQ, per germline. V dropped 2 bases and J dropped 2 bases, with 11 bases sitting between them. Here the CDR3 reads CASSFLVMAYEQYF. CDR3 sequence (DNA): TGCGCCAGCAGCTTTCTGGTCATGGCCTACGAGCAGTACTTC.